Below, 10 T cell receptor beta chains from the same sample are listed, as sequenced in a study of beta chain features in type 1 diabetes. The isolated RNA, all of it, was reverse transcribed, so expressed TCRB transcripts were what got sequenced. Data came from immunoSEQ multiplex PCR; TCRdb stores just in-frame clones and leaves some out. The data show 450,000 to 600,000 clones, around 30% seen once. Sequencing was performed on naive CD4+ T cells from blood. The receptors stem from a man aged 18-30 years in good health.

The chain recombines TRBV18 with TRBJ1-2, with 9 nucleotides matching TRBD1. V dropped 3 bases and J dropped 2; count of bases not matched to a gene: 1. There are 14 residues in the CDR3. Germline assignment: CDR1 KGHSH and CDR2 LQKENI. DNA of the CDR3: TGTGCCAGCTCACCTGGGACAGGGAACTATGGCTACACCTTC. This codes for CASSPGTGNYGYTF.

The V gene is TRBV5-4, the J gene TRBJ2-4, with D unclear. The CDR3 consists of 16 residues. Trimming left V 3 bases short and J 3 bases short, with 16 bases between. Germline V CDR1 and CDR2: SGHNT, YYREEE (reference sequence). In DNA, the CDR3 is TGTGCCAGCAGCTCCGTCCCCCGGGTGGTCAAAAACATTCAGTACTTC. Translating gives CASSSVPRVVKNIQYF.

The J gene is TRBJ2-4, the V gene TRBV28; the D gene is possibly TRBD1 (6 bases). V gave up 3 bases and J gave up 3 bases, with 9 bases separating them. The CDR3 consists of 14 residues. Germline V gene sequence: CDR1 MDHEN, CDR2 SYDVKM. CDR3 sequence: CASSLGDNKNIQYF. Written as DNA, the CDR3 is TGTGCCAGCAGTTTGGGGGACAACAAAAACATTCAGTACTTC.

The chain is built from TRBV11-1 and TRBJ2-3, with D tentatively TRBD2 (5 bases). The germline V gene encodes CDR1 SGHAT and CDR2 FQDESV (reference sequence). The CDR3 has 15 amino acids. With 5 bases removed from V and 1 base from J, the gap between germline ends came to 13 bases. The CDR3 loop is CASSPLSGGTDTQYF. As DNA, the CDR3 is TGTGCCAGCAGCCCCCTCTCCGGGGGCACAGATACGCAGTATTTT.

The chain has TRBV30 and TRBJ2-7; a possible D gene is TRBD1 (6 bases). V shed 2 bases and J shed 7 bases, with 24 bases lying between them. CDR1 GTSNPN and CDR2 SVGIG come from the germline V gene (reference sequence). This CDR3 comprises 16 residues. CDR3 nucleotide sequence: TGTGCCTGGAGTCCCTCTCCCGGGACAAGCTCTAAAGAGCAGTACTTC. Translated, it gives CAWSPSPGTSSKEQYF. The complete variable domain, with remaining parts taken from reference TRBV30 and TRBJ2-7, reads SQTIHQWPATLVQPVGSPLSLECTVEGTSNPNLYWYRQAAGRGLQLLFYSVGIGQISSEVPQNLSASRPQDRQFILSSKKLLLSDSGFYLCAWSPSPGTSSKEQYFGPGTRLTVT.

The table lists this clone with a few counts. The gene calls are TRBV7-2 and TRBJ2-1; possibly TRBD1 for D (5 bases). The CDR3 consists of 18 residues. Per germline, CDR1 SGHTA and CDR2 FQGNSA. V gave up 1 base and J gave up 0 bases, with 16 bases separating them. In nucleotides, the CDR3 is TGTGCCAGCAGCTTAGAGGCAGGGAAGTTTATCTCCTACAATGAGCAGTTCTTC. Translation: CASSLEAGKFISYNEQFF. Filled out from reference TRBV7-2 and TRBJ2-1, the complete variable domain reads GAGVSQSPSNKVTEKGKDVELRCDPISGHTALYWYRQSLGQGLEFLIYFQGNSAPDKSGLPSDRFSAERTGGSVSTLTIQRTQQEDSAVYLCASSLEAGKFISYNEQFFGPGTRLTVL.

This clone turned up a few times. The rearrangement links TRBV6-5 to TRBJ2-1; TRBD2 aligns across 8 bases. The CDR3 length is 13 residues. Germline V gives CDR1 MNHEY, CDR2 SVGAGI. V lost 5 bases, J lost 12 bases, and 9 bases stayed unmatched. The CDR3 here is CASSTSGGRRQFF. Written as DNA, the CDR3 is TGTGCCAGCAGTACCAGTGGCGGGAGGAGGCAGTTCTTC.

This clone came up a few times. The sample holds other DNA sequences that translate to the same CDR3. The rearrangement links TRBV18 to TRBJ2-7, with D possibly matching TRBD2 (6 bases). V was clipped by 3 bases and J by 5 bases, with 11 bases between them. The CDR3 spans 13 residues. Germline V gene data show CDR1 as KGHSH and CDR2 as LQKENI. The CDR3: CASSPLGGNEQYF. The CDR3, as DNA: TGTGCCAGCTCACCCTTAGGCGGGAACGAGCAGTACTTC.

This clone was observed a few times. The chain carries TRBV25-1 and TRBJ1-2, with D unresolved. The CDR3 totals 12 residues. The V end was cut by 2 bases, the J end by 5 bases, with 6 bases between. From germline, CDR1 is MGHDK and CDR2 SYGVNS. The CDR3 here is CASSETWYGYTF. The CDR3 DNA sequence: TGTGCCAGCAGTGAAACTTGGTATGGCTACACCTTC.

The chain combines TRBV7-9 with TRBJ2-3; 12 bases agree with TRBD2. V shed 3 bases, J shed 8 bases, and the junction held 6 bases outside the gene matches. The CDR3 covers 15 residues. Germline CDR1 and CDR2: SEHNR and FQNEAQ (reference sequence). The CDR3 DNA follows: TGTGCCAGCAGCTTCTTGACTAGCGGGAGTTCTACGCAGTATTTT. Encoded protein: CASSFLTSGSSTQYF.